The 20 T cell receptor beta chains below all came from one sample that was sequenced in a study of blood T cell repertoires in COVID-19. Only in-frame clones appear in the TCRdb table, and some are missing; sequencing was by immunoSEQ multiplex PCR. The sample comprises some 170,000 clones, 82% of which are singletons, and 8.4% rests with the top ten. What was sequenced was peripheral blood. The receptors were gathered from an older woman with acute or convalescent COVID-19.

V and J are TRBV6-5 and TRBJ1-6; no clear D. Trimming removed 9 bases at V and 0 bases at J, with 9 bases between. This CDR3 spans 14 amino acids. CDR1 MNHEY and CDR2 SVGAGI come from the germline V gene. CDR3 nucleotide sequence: TGTGCCAGTCGACGACACTCCTATAATTCACCCCTCCACTTT. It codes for CASRRHSYNSPLHF.

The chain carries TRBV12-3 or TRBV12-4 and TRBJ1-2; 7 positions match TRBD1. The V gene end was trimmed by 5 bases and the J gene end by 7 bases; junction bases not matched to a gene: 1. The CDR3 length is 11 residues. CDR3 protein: CASSRDSGYTF. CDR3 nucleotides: TGTGCCAGCAGTAGGGACAGTGGCTACACCTTC.

The CDR3 loop is CASSFSRGGELFF. The DNA of the CDR3 is TGTGCCAGCAGCTTTAGTCGGGGCGGGGAGCTGTTTTTT. The V gene is TRBV5-4, the J gene TRBJ2-2; D is possibly TRBD2 (5 bases). In germline, CDR1 is SGHNT, CDR2 YYREEE (reference sequence). The CDR3 consists of 13 residues. Trimming pared 2 bases from V and 7 bases from J, leaving 9 bases between.

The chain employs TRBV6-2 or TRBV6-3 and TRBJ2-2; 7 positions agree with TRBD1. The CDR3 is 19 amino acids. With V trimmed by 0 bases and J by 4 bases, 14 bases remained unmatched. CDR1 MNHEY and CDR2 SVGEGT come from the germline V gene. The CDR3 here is CASSYSSRSGTVFTGELFF. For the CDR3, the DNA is TGTGCCAGCAGTTACTCTTCTCGTTCCGGGACAGTCTTCACCGGGGAGCTGTTTTTT.

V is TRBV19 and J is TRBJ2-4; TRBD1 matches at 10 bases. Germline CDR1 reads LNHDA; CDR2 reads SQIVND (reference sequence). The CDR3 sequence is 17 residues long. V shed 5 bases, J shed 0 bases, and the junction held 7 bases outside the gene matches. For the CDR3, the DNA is TGTGCCAGTAGTGCGGGACAGGGGATCATAGCCAAAAACATTCAGTACTTC. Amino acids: CASSAGQGIIAKNIQYF. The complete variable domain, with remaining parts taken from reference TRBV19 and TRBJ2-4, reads DGGITQSPKYLFRKEGQNVTLSCEQNLNHDAMYWYRQDPGQGLRLIYYSQIVNDFQKGDIAEGYSVSREKKESFPLTVTSAQKNPTAFYLCASSAGQGIIAKNIQYFGAGTRLSVL.

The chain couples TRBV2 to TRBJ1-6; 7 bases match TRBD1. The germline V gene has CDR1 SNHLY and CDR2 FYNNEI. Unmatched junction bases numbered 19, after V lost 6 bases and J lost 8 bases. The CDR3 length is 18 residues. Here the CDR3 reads CASRAATGTRGRHSPLHF. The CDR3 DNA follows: TGTGCCAGCAGAGCTGCGACAGGGACTCGTGGTAGGCATTCACCCCTCCACTTT.

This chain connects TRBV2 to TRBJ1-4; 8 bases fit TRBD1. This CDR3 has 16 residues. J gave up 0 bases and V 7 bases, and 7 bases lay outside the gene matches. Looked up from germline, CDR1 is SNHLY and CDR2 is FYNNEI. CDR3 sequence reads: CASTPDRGATNEKLFF. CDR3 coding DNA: TGTGCCAGCACCCCCGACAGGGGAGCAACTAATGAAAAACTGTTTTTT.

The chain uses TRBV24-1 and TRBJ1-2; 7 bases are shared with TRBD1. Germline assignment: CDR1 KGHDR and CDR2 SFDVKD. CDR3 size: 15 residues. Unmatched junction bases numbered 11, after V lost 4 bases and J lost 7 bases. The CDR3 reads CATSDRDRDLSGYTF. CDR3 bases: TGTGCCACCAGTGACCGAGACAGGGATCTTTCTGGCTACACCTTC.

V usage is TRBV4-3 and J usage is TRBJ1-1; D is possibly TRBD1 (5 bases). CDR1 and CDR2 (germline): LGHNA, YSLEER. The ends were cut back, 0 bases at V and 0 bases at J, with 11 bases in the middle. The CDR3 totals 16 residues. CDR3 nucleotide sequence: TGCGCCAGCAGCCAAGAAGTGGCCAGGGTGAACACTGAAGCTTTCTTT. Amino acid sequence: CASSQEVARVNTEAFF.

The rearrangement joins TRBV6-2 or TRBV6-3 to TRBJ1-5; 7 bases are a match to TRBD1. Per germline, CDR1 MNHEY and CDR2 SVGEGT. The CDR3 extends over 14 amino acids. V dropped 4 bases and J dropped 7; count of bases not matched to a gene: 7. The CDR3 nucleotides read TGTGCCAGCAGTTTTTGGAGGGGGCACCAGCCCCAGCATTTT. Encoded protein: CASSFWRGHQPQHF.

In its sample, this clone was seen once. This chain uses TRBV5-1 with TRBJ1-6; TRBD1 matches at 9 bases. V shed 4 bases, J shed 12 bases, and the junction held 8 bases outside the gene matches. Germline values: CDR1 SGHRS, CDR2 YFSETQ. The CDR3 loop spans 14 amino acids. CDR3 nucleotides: TGCGCCAGCAGCCCGGGACAGGGTGATAGACCCCTCCACTTT. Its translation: CASSPGQGDRPLHF.

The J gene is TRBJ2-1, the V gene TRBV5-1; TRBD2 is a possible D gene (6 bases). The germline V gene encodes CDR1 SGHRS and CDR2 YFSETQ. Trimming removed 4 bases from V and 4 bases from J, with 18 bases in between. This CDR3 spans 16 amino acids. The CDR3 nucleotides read TGCGCCAGCAGCCCTTTGTTAGCGGACTTATACAATGAGCAGTTCTTC. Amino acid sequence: CASSPLLADLYNEQFF.

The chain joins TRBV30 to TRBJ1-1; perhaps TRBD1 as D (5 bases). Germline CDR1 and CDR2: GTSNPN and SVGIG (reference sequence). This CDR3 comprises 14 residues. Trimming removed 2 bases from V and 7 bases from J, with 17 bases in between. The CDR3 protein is CAWSSGRGDLEAFF. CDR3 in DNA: TGTGCCTGGAGTAGCGGGAGGGGCGACCTTGAAGCTTTCTTT.

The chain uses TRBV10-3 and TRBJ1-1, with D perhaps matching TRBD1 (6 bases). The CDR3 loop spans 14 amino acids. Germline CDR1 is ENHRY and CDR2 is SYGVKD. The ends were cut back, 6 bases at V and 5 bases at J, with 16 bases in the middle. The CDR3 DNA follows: TGTGCCATCAGCCCGGCAGGGGTGCGGACTGAAGCTTTCTTT. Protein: CAISPAGVRTEAFF.

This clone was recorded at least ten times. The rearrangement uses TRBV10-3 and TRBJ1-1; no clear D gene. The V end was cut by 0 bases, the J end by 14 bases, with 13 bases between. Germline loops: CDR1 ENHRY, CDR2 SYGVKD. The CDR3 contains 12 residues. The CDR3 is CAISESKREFFF. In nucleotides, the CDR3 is TGTGCCATCAGTGAGTCTAAGAGGGAATTCTTCTTT.

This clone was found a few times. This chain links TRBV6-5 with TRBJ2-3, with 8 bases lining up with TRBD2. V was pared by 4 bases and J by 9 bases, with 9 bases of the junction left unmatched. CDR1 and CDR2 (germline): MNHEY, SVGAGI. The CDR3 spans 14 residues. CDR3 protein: CASSSGGTPRTQYF. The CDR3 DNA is TGTGCCAGCAGTTCGGGGGGGACCCCTCGGACGCAGTATTTT.

For the CDR3, the DNA is TGTGCCAGCAGCTTAGCCGCATGGGGAGGCAGGGAAGTAAGAGGAGGGCAGTACTTC. Translating gives CASSLAAWGGREVRGGQYF. The rearrangement uses TRBV7-8 and TRBJ2-4; D is perhaps TRBD2 (6 bases). Trimming pared 0 bases from V and 13 bases from J, leaving 31 bases between. Germline CDR1 SGHVS, CDR2 FQNEAQ. This CDR3 has 19 residues.

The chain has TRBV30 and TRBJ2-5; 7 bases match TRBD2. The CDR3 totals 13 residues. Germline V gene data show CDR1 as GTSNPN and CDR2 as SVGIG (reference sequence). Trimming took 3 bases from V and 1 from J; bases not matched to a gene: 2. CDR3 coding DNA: TGTGCCTGGAGATTAGCGGGCCAAGAGACCCAGTACTTC. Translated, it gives CAWRLAGQETQYF.

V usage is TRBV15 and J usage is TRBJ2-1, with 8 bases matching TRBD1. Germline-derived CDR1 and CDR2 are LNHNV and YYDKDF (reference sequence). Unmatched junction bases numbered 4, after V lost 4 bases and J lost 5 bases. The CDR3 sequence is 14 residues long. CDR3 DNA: TGTGCCACCAGCAAAAACAGGGGGGACAATGAGCAGTTCTTC. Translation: CATSKNRGDNEQFF.

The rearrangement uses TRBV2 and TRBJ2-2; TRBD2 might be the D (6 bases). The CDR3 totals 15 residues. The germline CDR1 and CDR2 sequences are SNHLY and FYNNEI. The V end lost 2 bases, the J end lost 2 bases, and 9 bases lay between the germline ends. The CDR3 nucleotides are TGTGCCAGCAGTGAACAGGGACTTAACACCGGGGAGCTGTTTTTT. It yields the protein CASSEQGLNTGELFF.